This T cell receptor beta chain is drawn from a study of blood T cells in healthy people across ages. To note about this clonotype: Antigen: not known.

Overall study results and limits: Nothing was known about donor CMV status, and this possibly confounded expanded clonotype changes.

The sample providers were healthy Caucasian people from Russia, aged roughly 6 to 95. A second roughly 6 to 11 cycle PCR used barcoded and J-beta primers. A template-switch adaptor containing 12 random nucleotides labeled each cDNA molecule. A single record per CDR3 protein comes from TCRdb applying MiXCR to the 5' RACE reads. The sample includes 1,800,000 or so distinct CDR3 sequences, more than 35% of them seen just once. The sample consisted of blood. The origin of this receptor is a human donor in good health.

CDR3 DNA sequence: TGTGCCAGCAGTGCGGGACAGGGGCTGGTAATTCAGTACTTC. As protein: CASSAGQGLVIQYF. The chain employs TRBV6-1 and TRBJ2-4; 10 bases line up with TRBD1. Germline CDR1 and CDR2: MNHNS and SASEGT. V shed 4 bases, J shed 10 bases, and the junction held 7 bases outside the gene matches. This CDR3 comprises 14 residues.